Presented here are 18 T cell receptor beta chains from one specimen sequenced in a study of blood T cells in healthy people across ages. It was with a sample-barcoded 5' primer and a J-beta primer mix that a second PCR of roughly 7 to 12 cycles was run. TCRdb independently ran MiXCR on the 5' RACE reads; one entry per CDR3 protein. The sample gives more than 700,000 distinct CDR3 sequences, around half of which show up once; roughly 37% is in the top ten. Sequenced sample: blood. The receptors here all came from an elderly man in good health.

This clonotype was counted a few times. The CDR3 nucleotides read TGCAGTGCTGACGTAGCGGGGAGACCAGATACGCAGTATTTT. It yields the protein CSADVAGRPDTQYF. The chain combines TRBV20-1 with TRBJ2-3; 8 positions agree with TRBD2. CDR3 length: 14 residues. Germline V lookup: CDR1 DFQATT, CDR2 SNEGSKA (reference sequence). Trimming took 5 bases from V and 4 from J; bases not matched to a gene: 8.

The chain is built from TRBV7-2 and TRBJ2-5; 9 bases map to TRBD2. This CDR3 has 15 amino acids. Germline CDR1 is SGHTA and CDR2 is FQGNSA. Unmatched junction bases numbered 6, after V lost 3 bases and J lost 4 bases. CDR3 nucleotide sequence: TGTGCCAGCAGCTTCGGAGAGCGGGAGGTAGAGACCCAGTACTTC. This codes for CASSFGEREVETQYF.

The chain couples TRBV20-1 to TRBJ2-1; D possibly corresponds to TRBD2 (7 bases). Trimming pared 2 bases from V and 4 bases from J, leaving 9 bases between. CDR3 size: 13 residues. The germline gives CDR1 DFQATT, CDR2 SNEGSKA (reference sequence). The CDR3 protein is CSARRGGYNEQFF. In nucleotides, the CDR3 is TGCAGTGCTAGAAGGGGGGGATACAATGAGCAGTTCTTC.

This rearrangement joins TRBV21-1 to TRBJ2-6; the listed D gene, TRBD1, was not tested against the DNA. TRBV21-1 corresponds to a pseudogene. The CDR3 length is 18 residues. The CDR3 here is CASRVKQGKNSGANVPTF. DNA of the CDR3: TGTGCCAGCAGAGTGAAACAGGGCAAAAATTCTGGGGCCAACGTCCCGACTTTC.

The chain is built from TRBV5-1 and TRBJ2-5; 9 nucleotides align to TRBD2. From germline, CDR1 is SGHRS and CDR2 YFSETQ. V lost 4 bases and J lost 1; bases outside the gene matches: 8. The length of the CDR3 is 16 residues. CDR3 residues: CASSLTGTSTQETQYF. The DNA of the CDR3 is TGCGCCAGCAGCCTGACCGGGACTAGCACCCAAGAGACCCAGTACTTC.

V is TRBV7-2 and J is TRBJ2-5; D remains ambiguous. Trimming shortened V by 5 bases and J by 2 bases, and 12 bases separated the two germline ends. CDR1 and CDR2 from the germline V gene are SGHTA and FQGNSA. This CDR3 region has 14 residues. The CDR3 sequence: CASSPAAAQETQYF. CDR3 DNA sequence: TGTGCCAGCAGCCCCGCGGCGGCTCAAGAGACCCAGTACTTC.

This clonotype was seen a handful of times. This chain joins TRBV28 and TRBJ1-5; maybe TRBD1 (5 bases). The V and J ends lost 9 bases and 3 bases respectively, with 18 bases between them. The CDR3 is made up of 15 amino acids. The germline gives CDR1 MDHEN, CDR2 SYDVKM. CDR3 in amino acids: CASLLSGGNNQPQHF. Written as DNA, the CDR3 is TGTGCCAGTTTACTAAGCGGGGGAAACAATCAGCCCCAGCATTTT.

V usage is TRBV6-2 or TRBV6-3 and J usage is TRBJ1-6; the match to TRBD1 covers 7 bases. This CDR3 comprises 15 residues. The V gene's germline CDR1 is MNHEY and CDR2 SVGEGT. V lost 2 bases to trimming and J lost 9 bases; unmatched junction nucleotides: 7. CDR3 loop: CASSYRDSAGSPLHF. CDR3 nucleotides: TGTGCCAGCAGTTACCGGGACAGCGCGGGTTCACCCCTCCACTTT.

This clonotype was found many times. The chain uses TRBV25-1 and TRBJ1-1; D not certain. V lost 3 bases and J 3 bases, leaving 11 bases between the germline ends. Germline V gives CDR1 MGHDK, CDR2 SYGVNS. The CDR3 is made up of 14 amino acids. The CDR3 reads CASSDMGRDTEAFF. The CDR3 DNA is TGTGCCAGCAGTGATATGGGCCGGGACACTGAAGCTTTCTTT.

This chain joins TRBV10-3 and TRBJ1-1; the match to TRBD1 covers 8 bases. Trimming removed 2 bases from V and 6 bases from J; junction bases left unmatched: 5. Germline loops: CDR1 ENHRY, CDR2 SYGVKD. CDR3 size: 14 residues. CDR3 sequence reads: CAISEGQGWAEAFF. The CDR3 DNA follows: TGTGCCATCAGTGAGGGACAGGGTTGGGCTGAAGCTTTCTTT.

The chain has TRBV20-1 and TRBJ2-1; the D call may be TRBD1 or TRBD2 (5 bases each). CDR3 length: 15 residues. Germline loops: CDR1 DFQATT, CDR2 SNEGSKA (reference sequence). V was trimmed by 0 bases and J by 2 bases, leaving 11 bases between them. The CDR3 here is CSAREGQGPYNEQFF. In nucleotides, the CDR3 is TGCAGTGCTAGAGAGGGTCAGGGACCCTACAATGAGCAGTTCTTC.

This chain links TRBV9 with TRBJ2-3; D could derive from TRBD1 or TRBD2 (6 bases each). V was trimmed by 5 bases and J by 0 bases, leaving 13 bases between them. The CDR3 extends over 15 amino acids. From germline, CDR1 is SGDLS and CDR2 YYNGEE. CDR3 in DNA: TGTGCCAGCAGGAGGGGGAGCGGGAGCACAGATACGCAGTATTTT. It codes for CASRRGSGSTDTQYF.

The gene calls are TRBV3-1 and TRBJ2-1, with 10 bases that match TRBD2. The V gene's germline CDR1 is LGHDT and CDR2 YNNKEL (reference sequence). V lost 8 bases to trimming and J lost 2 bases; unmatched junction nucleotides: 6. The CDR3 runs to 15 residues. CDR3 amino acids: CASGTSGRAYNEQFF. As DNA, the CDR3 is TGTGCCAGCGGGACGAGCGGGAGGGCCTACAATGAGCAGTTCTTC.

This clonotype was observed a few times. The chain combines TRBV7-2 with TRBJ2-7; possible D gene TRBD2, 6 bases. CDR1 is SGHTA, CDR2 FQGNSA, per germline. V was shortened by 6 bases and J by 0 bases, with 12 bases between the two germline ends. CDR3 length: 14 residues. CDR3 nucleotides: TGTGCCAGCAGTTACGGACTACTCTCCTACGAGCAGTACTTC. It translates to CASSYGLLSYEQYF.

This clonotype was observed a few times. The rearrangement uses TRBV11-2 and TRBJ2-3, with 10 bases aligning to TRBD2. The CDR3 runs to 15 residues. Germline V gives CDR1 SGHAT, CDR2 FQNNGV. V was clipped by 2 bases and J by 4 bases; unmatched bases: 3. CDR3 nucleotide sequence: TGTGCCAGCAGCTTACTAGCGGGAGTGGCAGATACGCAGTATTTT. Its protein is CASSLLAGVADTQYF.

The gene calls are TRBV7-2 and TRBJ1-5; TRBD1 matches 12 bases. The CDR3 consists of 15 residues. CDR1 SGHTA and CDR2 FQGNSA come from the germline V gene. Unmatched junction bases numbered 0, after V lost 5 bases and J lost 1 base. The DNA for the CDR3 is TGTGCCAGCAGCGGGACAGGGGGCAGCAATCAGCCCCAGCATTTT. This translates into CASSGTGGSNQPQHF. Variable domain in full (rest from reference TRBV7-2 and TRBJ1-5): GAGVSQSPSNKVTEKGKDVELRCDPISGHTALYWYRQSLGQGLEFLIYFQGNSAPDKSGLPSDRFSAERTGGSVSTLTIQRTQQEDSAVYLCASSGTGGSNQPQHFGDGTRLSIL.

The chain links TRBV29-1 to TRBJ1-1, with a possible D match to TRBD1 (6 bases). CDR1 and CDR2 (germline): SQVTM, ANQGSEA. Trimming pared 6 bases from V and 6 bases from J, leaving 14 bases between. The CDR3 spans 12 residues. CDR3 sequence: CSVATGKAEAFF. The CDR3 bases are TGCAGCGTGGCTACAGGGAAAGCTGAAGCTTTCTTT. Variable domain in full (rest from reference TRBV29-1 and TRBJ1-1): SAVISQKPSRDICQRGTSLTIQCQVDSQVTMMFWYRQQPGQSLTLIATANQGSEATYESGFVIDKFPISRPNLTFSTLTVSNMSPEDSSIYLCSVATGKAEAFFGQGTRLTVV.

This clonotype was recorded a few times. The CDR3 nucleotides read TGCGCCAGCAGCCCCGCTGACTTAGCACCCGAGCAGTACTTC. It translates to CASSPADLAPEQYF. V is TRBV10-2 and J is TRBJ2-7; D is unclear. Deletions cut 6 bases from V and 6 bases from J, with 18 bases between. The length of the CDR3 is 14 residues. The germline V gene has CDR1 WSHSY and CDR2 SAAADI.